The next 18 T cell receptor beta chains were all read from a single sample in a study of identical twins. MiXCR, applied by TCRdb to the 5' RACE reads, yields one record per CDR3 protein. In the table there are approximately 140,000 distinct CDR3 sequences, 3% to 4% of which are singletons. Sequenced input: memory T cells sorted from blood. All receptors derive from a man aged 18 to 35 in good health.

This clonotype was counted ten times or more. This chain uses TRBV5-8 with TRBJ2-7; the D is unclear. The CDR3 runs to 15 residues. Germline lookup yields CDR1 SGHTS and CDR2 YDEGEE. Trimming pared 0 bases from V and 1 base from J, leaving 11 bases between. CDR3 DNA: TGTGCCAGCAGCTTGGGGGTCGGGCGTTCCTACGAGCAGTACTTC. Translation: CASSLGVGRSYEQYF.

The table lists this clonotype with many counts. This chain uses TRBV20-1 with TRBJ1-3; D perhaps matches TRBD1 (6 bases). The CDR3 contains 15 residues. Germline V lookup: CDR1 DFQATT, CDR2 SNEGSKA (reference sequence). The ends were cut back, 6 bases at V and 4 bases at J, with 19 bases in the middle. The CDR3 DNA sequence: TGCAGTGCCAGAACGGACAGATCGGCGGGAAACACCATATATTTT. Residues: CSARTDRSAGNTIYF.

In this sample, this clonotype turned up many times. The rearrangement joins TRBV3-1 to TRBJ2-7, with 9 positions matching TRBD2. Germline V lookup: CDR1 LGHDT, CDR2 YNNKEL (reference sequence). Trimming at V came to 4 bases and at J to 5 bases, leaving 9 bases not matched to a gene. The CDR3 is made up of 15 amino acids. CDR3 coding DNA: TGTGCCAGCAGCCGGGATTGGGCGGGAGGGGACGAGCAGTACTTC. Translated, it gives CASSRDWAGGDEQYF.

This clonotype came up a few times. The rearrangement uses TRBV7-8 and TRBJ1-4; D gene uncertain. The CDR3 is 18 residues long. Trimming left V 5 bases short and J 0 bases short, with 19 bases between. CDR1 SGHVS and CDR2 FQNEAQ come from the germline V gene. The CDR3 region has the DNA TGTGCCAGCAGCCCTAGTATCTGGGAGTCGGCAACTAATGAAAAACTGTTTTTT. Protein sequence: CASSPSIWESATNEKLFF.

The table lists this clonotype with many counts. This chain links TRBV6-2 or TRBV6-3 with TRBJ2-6; D is ambiguous. The V end was cut by 5 bases, the J end by 0 bases, with 8 bases between. This CDR3 is 15 amino acids long. In germline, CDR1 is MNHEY, CDR2 SVGEGT. CDR3 sequence: CASSQIISGANVLTF. The DNA of the CDR3 is TGTGCCAGCAGTCAGATTATCTCTGGGGCCAACGTCCTGACTTTC.

This clonotype was counted ten times or more. V and J are TRBV7-9 and TRBJ2-1; 11 positions match TRBD2. Germline values: CDR1 SEHNR, CDR2 FQNEAQ (reference sequence). This CDR3 is 15 amino acids long. J lost 3 bases, V lost 6 bases, and 4 bases had no gene match. The CDR3 loop reads CASSYSGRDYNEQFF. Written as DNA, the CDR3 is TGTGCCAGCAGTTATAGCGGGAGGGACTACAATGAGCAGTTCTTC. The whole variable domain, remainder taken from reference TRBV7-9 and TRBJ2-1, is DTGVSQNPRHKITKRGQNVTFRCDPISEHNRLYWYRQTLGQGPEFLTYFQNEAQLEKSRLLSDRFSAERPKGSFSTLEIQRTEQGDSAMYLCASSYSGRDYNEQFFGPGTRLTVL.

The sample holds many counts of this clonotype. One end of the junction is discordant with germline, which a read error may explain. V is TRBV7-9 and J is TRBJ2-1; perhaps TRBD1 as D (6 bases). The length of the CDR3 is 13 residues. CDR1 and CDR2 (germline): SEHNR, FQNEAQ (reference sequence). The CDR3 is CASSSIRGPEEFF. CDR3 nucleotide sequence: TGTGCCAGCAGCTCGATCAGGGGACCTGAGGAGTTCTTC.

In its sample, this clonotype was seen many times. The V and J genes are TRBV29-1 and TRBJ1-5; no firm D call. The CDR3 loop spans 13 amino acids. The V and J ends lost 5 bases and 4 bases respectively, with 12 bases between them. CDR1 and CDR2 from the germline V gene are SQVTM and ANQGSEA. CDR3 nucleotide sequence: TGCAGCGTTACGACGGACCCGAATCAGCCCCAGCATTTT. Translation gives CSVTTDPNQPQHF.

The chain joins TRBV30 to TRBJ2-3; 12 nucleotides align to TRBD2. The ends lost 0 bases at V and 14 bases at J; junction bases unmatched: 12. The CDR3 is 15 residues long. Germline V gene data show CDR1 as GTSNPN and CDR2 as SVGIG (reference sequence). CDR3 bases: TGTGCCTGGAGTGTACTGTTGACTAGCGGGAGTCCATGGTATTTT. It encodes CAWSVLLTSGSPWYF.

There are many counts of this clonotype. The rearrangement uses TRBV2 and TRBJ1-5, with a weak D call TRBD1 (5 bases). Between the trimmed V and J ends, which lost 7 bases and 2 bases, there was a span of 15 bases. Germline V gene lookup returns CDR1 SNHLY and CDR2 FYNNEI. The CDR3 runs to 15 residues. CDR3 region: CASKVEGTRNQPQHF. The CDR3 DNA sequence: TGTGCCAGCAAAGTGGAGGGGACCCGCAATCAGCCCCAGCATTTT. The variable domain in full, completed from reference TRBV2 and TRBJ1-5, reads EPEVTQTPSHQVTQMGQEVILRCVPISNHLYFYWYRQILGQKVEFLVSFYNNEISEKSEIFDDQFSVERPDGSNFTLKIRSTKLEDSAMYFCASKVEGTRNQPQHFGDGTRLSIL.

This rearrangement joins TRBV11-2 to TRBJ2-2, with D maybe TRBD2 (6 bases). CDR3 length equals 15 residues. CDR1 SGHAT and CDR2 FQNNGV come from the germline V gene. The V end was cut by 1 base, the J end by 4 bases, with 10 bases between. CDR3 residues: CASSLVGGTTGELFF. CDR3 nucleotides: TGTGCCAGCAGCTTAGTTGGGGGGACCACCGGGGAGCTGTTTTTT.

This clonotype came up many times. This chain uses TRBV6-5 with TRBJ2-3; TRBD2 matches 7 bases. The germline CDR1 and CDR2 sequences are MNHEY and SVGAGI. This CDR3 has 15 amino acids. V was clipped by 2 bases and J by 1 base; unmatched bases: 3. For the CDR3, the DNA is TGTGCCAGCAGTTACGGCGGGGGAGGCACAGATACGCAGTATTTT. Its translation is CASSYGGGGTDTQYF.

This clonotype has a count of ten or more. The DNA of the CDR3 is TGCGCCAGCAGCCAGACATGGAGCGGCAATCAGCCCCAGCATTTT. Protein sequence: CASSQTWSGNQPQHF. This sequence joins TRBV4-3 and TRBJ1-5; D is unclear. Germline values: CDR1 LGHNA, CDR2 YSLEER. Trimming shortened V by 3 bases and J by 2 bases, and 11 bases separated the two germline ends. The CDR3 loop spans 15 amino acids.

This clonotype has ten or more counts. The CDR3 loop is CSVEQLSGRAPGEQFF. The CDR3, as DNA: TGCAGCGTTGAACAACTTAGCGGGAGGGCCCCCGGTGAGCAGTTCTTC. The V call is TRBV29-1, the J call TRBJ2-1; 11 bases align to TRBD2. The CDR3 has 16 amino acids. V was clipped by 2 bases and J by 9 bases; unmatched bases: 12. The germline V gene encodes CDR1 SQVTM and CDR2 ANQGSEA.

This clonotype has ten or more counts. The J gene is TRBJ2-1, the V gene TRBV20-1; 13 bases are a match to TRBD2. The CDR3 runs 19 residues. Germline V gene lookup returns CDR1 DFQATT and CDR2 SNEGSKA (reference sequence). The junction had 10 bases not matched to a gene; V was cut back by 2 bases and J by 0 bases. This CDR3 reads CSARSFRGLAGRSYNEQFF. DNA for the CDR3: TGCAGTGCTAGATCTTTCCGGGGACTAGCGGGACGCTCCTACAATGAGCAGTTCTTC.

This clonotype occurred many times. V is TRBV12-3 or TRBV12-4 and J is TRBJ2-7, with D unresolved. The CDR3 is 13 amino acids. Trimming stripped 6 bases from V and 4 bases from J, with 13 bases between. CDR3 sequence reads: CASRRPGLYEQYF. The DNA of the CDR3 is TGTGCCAGCAGGCGACCAGGCTTGTACGAGCAGTACTTC.

The CDR3 nucleotides read TGCAGTGCTACCCGCCGGGACAGGGGCACTGAAGCTTTCTTT. Translating it yields CSATRRDRGTEAFF. The V gene is TRBV20-1, the J gene TRBJ1-1, with 10 bases fitting TRBD1. Germline CDR1 DFQATT, CDR2 SNEGSKA (reference sequence). V lost 4 bases to trimming and J lost 4 bases; unmatched junction nucleotides: 6. The CDR3 is 14 amino acids.

This clonotype was recorded many times. This CDR3 is CSAGGRAGELFF. The DNA for the CDR3 is TGCAGTGCTGGCGGGCGCGCCGGGGAGCTGTTTTTT. The chain employs TRBV20-1 and TRBJ2-2; weak D call: TRBD2 (5 bases). The germline gives CDR1 DFQATT, CDR2 SNEGSKA (reference sequence). V lost 5 bases to trimming and J lost 6 bases, with 10 bases between them. The CDR3 has 12 amino acids.